Sequencing of this TCR beta chain was carried out in a study of cytomegalovirus exposure and HLA in healthy donors (dated by TCRdb to 2016 to 2017). For context, the study as a whole: An earlier analysis of approximately 640 of the donors reported roughly 270 Gb of sequence data and 100 million to 140 million unique TCR beta sequences from some 180 million T cells. An early release that covered 500 to 800 HLA-typed donors contained around 300 gigabases of sequencing data and around 80 million unique TCR sequences. Of the 300 to 500 genotyped donors, 75% to 85% were placed in the genetic ancestry cluster associated with self-reported Caucasian donors. The study was designed to test whether signatures of past pathogen exposure could be identified by cataloging public T cell receptors. The T cell repertoires of 550 to 850 subjects were profiled by immunosequencing and related to cytomegalovirus serostatus. A separate validation cohort of some 130 different subjects was used in addition to the 666-subject first cohort. To predict cytomegalovirus infection status, the study combined high-throughput TCR immunosequencing, statistical association of individual TCRs with disease status, and machine learning. To study patterns of TCR occurrence, a later analysis re-analyzed previously published TCR beta repertoires from several hundred donors and added high-resolution HLA genotyping. Rather than using new phenotypic data, the later analysis identified candidate immune exposures from TCR beta sequences and from how often those sequences occurred across donors. An earlier analysis of approximately 640 of the donors applied high-throughput TCR beta sequencing to assess whether each TCR beta V gene segment acted as functional or pseudogenic. Donor age, sex, ethnicity and CMV serostatus were compiled together with the repertoire data. Genome-wide SNP genotypes for about three fifths of the roughly 670 donors were used in a later genetic analysis, which treated that subset as a discovery cohort. Every discovery cohort repertoire had been produced on one sequencing platform. Both class I and class II loci were covered by HLA typing, at four-digit resolution. Typing coverage varied by locus: roughly 620-640 donors for A, B, C, DRB1 and DQB1; 500 to 550 for DQA1; 606 for DPA1; fewer than 480 for DPB1. About five DR-DQ haplotypes were handled as single units for association and clustering, since linkage in the cohort was strong. On average, around 200,000 unique TCR beta nucleotide sequences were sequenced per donor among roughly 430 genotyped donors of the cohort, with roughly 18% of those sequences being non-productive.

Beyond this particular receptor, the publication reports: In an earlier analysis of a few hundred of the donors, most TCR beta V segments were observed in productive rearrangements about 87% or about 30% of the time, broadly matching IMGT annotations. The authors suggested that the approach could potentially be generalized to other disease states and immunological phenotypes. A further reported finding was that TCR beta sequences accurately predicted the HLA-A and HLA-B alleles for most subjects in the first cohort. Sequencing depth was assumed to be roughly uniform across donors in the presence/absence analyses, though that assumption may not hold. In the study, some 160 TCR beta chains were listed as associated with cytomegalovirus. Some IMGT-functional V segments, including TRBV6-2 and TRBV6-3, could not be distinguished by the 87-base-pair reads and were therefore excluded. A later analysis associated 16,951 TCR beta sequences with specific HLA alleles at a false discovery rate of 0.05. CMV serostatus was the only immune exposure information available for the cohort. In a later analysis, HLA-associated TCR beta chains were found to be more clonally expanded and to have lower generation probabilities than equally common non-associated chains. Most TCR sequences were seen in very few donors, while some public TCRs were found in many individuals. In vitro tests confirmed that a few of the cytomegalovirus-associated TCR beta chains recognize cytomegalovirus antigens. Because some donors lacked HLA typing at each locus, the association tests relied only on the typed subset. When HLA alleles, especially DR and DQ, strongly co-occurred, attributing TCR associations to individual alleles was difficult. A cluster of highly shared sequence variants was judged likely to represent a technical artifact of the sequencing pipeline. In this cohort, only TCR beta chains were sequenced, and detectable features were limited by the absence of alpha or paired-chain data. A later genetic analysis reported fewer N-insertions in productive TCRs among donors in an Asian-associated ancestry cluster than the roughly 700-donor mean. Linkage disequilibrium might explain the correlated functional status among segregating V segments, but an unknown experimental factor could not be excluded. In a later analysis, several top co-occurrence clusters were reported to appear linked to parvovirus B19, influenza, CMV and Epstein-Barr virus. Because counts were too low, about 18 rarely observed V segments, including chromosome 9 orphons, were excluded from the earlier analysis of several hundred of the donors. In both the original and validation cohorts, the classifier was reported to diagnose cytomegalovirus status with high specificity and sensitivity. According to a later analysis, most CMV-associated TCR beta chains appeared to be HLA-restricted, and the HLA associations seemed to be driven largely by CMV exposure. In a later analysis, TCR association rates were found to vary across HLA loci, with the most associated TCRs seen for DRB1 alleles and the fewest for HLA-C alleles. V-gene and J-gene trimming of TCR beta chains was associated with a missense DCLRE1C variant in a later genetic analysis, and the association was replicated in an independent cohort.

This clone was detected a few times. Which antigen it targets is not known. No base quality values were provided; no much bigger clone lies one nucleotide off. Cut back by 1 base and 7 bases, the V and J ends lie 10 bases apart. The CDR3 spans 14 residues, from the cysteine through the phenylalanine. Only the CDR3 DNA stays, 42 bases, in frame from base 1. Based on the germline V gene, the CDR1 and CDR2 sequences are SGHVS and FNYEAQ. The library was generated by the immunoSEQ multiplex PCR assay. The multiplex PCR relied on a mix of 60 forward primers for TCR Vbeta segments and 13 reverse primers for TCR Jbeta segments. Amplification of the CDR3 region of rearranged TCR beta genes was performed with a multiplex PCR assay on genomic DNA. On the Illumina HiSeq System, the amplified TCR beta libraries were sequenced as 87-base-pair reads. In the source study's methods: Across the 500 to 700 repertoires, a later analysis counted approximately 83 million unique TCR beta chains, approximately 10 million of which were shared by at least two donors. A nearest-neighbor algorithm error-corrected the raw reads and collapsed the reads into unique sequences, merging closely related sequences to remove PCR and sequencing errors. Alignment of CDR3 sequences to IMGT reference sequences was used to assign V, D and J gene segments. For a sequence to be retained, a match of at least six nucleotides to both a V gene segment and a J gene segment was required. A rearrangement was called productive if the CDR3 had no stop codons and remained in frame with V and J, and every other rearrangement was called non-productive. Following IMGT convention, CDR3 was defined as the stretch from the second conserved V-encoded cysteine to the conserved J-encoded phenylalanine. The earlier analysis of around 640 of the donors excluded sequences that lacked an unambiguous match to a single V gene segment. An earlier analysis of some 500 of the donors classified V segments as functional when productive rearrangements were above 56.7% and as segregating when the standard deviation between donors was above 5%. A statistical classification framework was developed to diagnose cytomegalovirus status using the catalog of TCR beta chain sequences. V and J gene assignment, in a later analysis, came from comparing TCR nucleotide sequences with IMGT/GENE-DB human TR gene sequences. In a later analysis, CDR3 sequences and most-parsimonious VDJ recombination scenarios were assigned using the TCRdist pipeline. In a later analysis, each TCR beta chain was defined by its CDR3 amino acid sequence together with its V-gene family, and reads without a unique V-gene family were excluded. A later analysis removed 550 to 650 highly shared, low-generation-probability nucleotide sequences to deal with suspected cross-contamination and a sequencing artifact. In a later analysis, a clonal expansion index was calculated for each public chain from normalized within-repertoire ranks of inferred template counts. A later analysis computed generation probabilities with a VDJ recombination model fitted to out-of-frame rearrangements, and checked the results against IGoR. A later analysis scored TCR-TCR, TCR-HLA and TCR-CMV co-occurrence with hypergeometric tests, applying a repertoire-size bias correction to TCR pairs. In a later analysis, false discovery rates were estimated by permuting HLA or CMV assignments 20 times. In a later analysis, co-occurring TCRs were grouped using DBSCAN, with TCRdist sequence similarity added in when clustering inside HLA-allele-positive subsets. Repertoires with fewer than 30,000 or more than 120,000 public chains, plus five repertoires with anomalous nucleotide sharing, were excluded from co-occurrence clustering. TCRdb retrieved this table from immuneACCESS and kept in-frame rearrangements only. Not all clones are present; in checked studies, unresolved V genes account for under half, and no reason is known for the remainder. The DNA was the basis for D and trimming; V, J and clone size are from that table. The sample contains some 120,000 clones, roughly two thirds of them found a single time. 1.6% of the sample belongs to the ten largest clones.

The cohort comprised some 730 healthy bone marrow donors. Cohort members were all nominally healthy when sampled, although unrecorded immune exposures were likely present. The donor tested CMV seropositive, placing the donor among the roughly 300 seropositive members of the cohort. A peripheral blood sample was collected from each donor, and TCR beta sequencing was performed on peripheral blood mononuclear cells. Genomic DNA was extracted from the blood cell samples with the Qiagen DNeasy Blood Extraction Kit. The source of this sequence is a man younger than 45 in good health and CMV-seropositive. Sequencing used PBMCs. The chain was built from TRBV7-6 and TRBJ1-4; a tentative D match to TRBD1 spans 5 bases. The CDR3 is CASSLEVRAEKLFF. The nucleotides are TGTGCCAGCAGCTTAGAAGTCAGGGCTGAAAAACTGTTTTTT.